This T cell receptor (beta chain) was sequenced during a study of T cells expressing NK-cell markers. Germline V gene lookup returns CDR1 MNHEY and CDR2 SMNVEV (reference sequence). This CDR3 is built from 19 residues. No DNA is given; TCRdb re-called the 5' RACE reads and lists each CDR3 protein once. The sample holds approximately 150,000 distinct CDR3 sequences. V is TRBV27 and J is TRBJ2-7; TCRdb's D call, TRBD2, is unchecked because there is no DNA. The sequence was collected from a woman aged 18 to 75 in good health. The sequencing input was blood T cells: a sorted CD56 or NKG2C T cell subset, CD4+ or CD8+ T cells, or bulk PBMC T cells (not recorded which). The CDR3 reads CASSRELAGGLRSSYEQYF.